The text below deals with one T cell receptor beta chain. Germline V gives CDR1 MGHRA, CDR2 YSYEKL. Deletions cut 4 bases from V and 8 bases from J, with 27 bases between. This CDR3 comprises 18 residues. The sample is drawn from a study of T cells in Graves' hyperthyroidism and ophthalmopathy. Amplification of TCR beta CDR3 regions used RNA as the template. In the first-round RT-PCR of the TCR CDR3, the HTBI primer set was used. TCRdb called the multiplex PCR reads again in MiXCR, with one record for every CDR3 protein. The data show 250,000 to 350,000 distinct CDR3 sequences, 16% seen once. Patients between 18 and 65 years old had hyperthyroidism, newly diagnosed and lasting under 2 months.

Sequencing was done on a sample of blood. The receptor was derived from a man younger than 40 with Graves' hyperthyroidism. This chain links TRBV4-1 with TRBJ2-1; weak D call: TRBD2 (6 bases). The CDR3: CASSRELASFGGGYEQFF. Written as DNA, the CDR3 is TGCGCCAGCAGCCGGGAACTAGCCTCGTTCGGGGGTGGTTATGAGCAGTTCTTC.